The rows below give T cell receptor beta chains drawn from one sample of a study of blood T cell repertoires in COVID-19. Sequencing was performed with immunoSEQ multiplex PCR; in TCRdb, only in-frame clones are kept and a portion is missing. Found here are 200,000 to 300,000 clones, approximately 91% of them singletons; the top ten hold approximately 2.6%. The source material was peripheral blood. The receptors derive from a person between 18 and 30 years old with COVID-19, enrolled during active disease. Both conserved end residues are part of each CDR3. D genes are given only for firm matches. The listing skips clone size in some rows; elsewhere it reads once, few, many or a size class.

j_call,clone_size,d_call,v_call,cdr3_nt,cdr3_aa
TRBJ2-7,once,TRBD1,TRBV2,TGTGCCAGCAGTGAAGCTGGGACAGGCGAGCAGTACTTC,CASSEAGTGEQYF
TRBJ2-7,once,-,TRBV7-8,TGTGCCAGCAGCTTGGACCGGGACTCCACCTACGAGCAGTACTTC,CASSLDRDSTYEQYF
TRBJ2-5,-,-,TRBV14,TGTGCCAGCAGCCAAGAGTCTGGGGGGATGGAGACCCAGTACTTC,CASSQESGGMETQYF
TRBJ1-2,-,TRBD1,TRBV28,TGTGCCAGCAGTCTCCTAGGGACAGGGGGTAACTATGGCTACACCTTC,CASSLLGTGGNYGYTF
TRBJ1-3,-,-,TRBV19,TGTGCCAGTAGTATCCCAGGACTAACGACTGGAAACACCATATATTTT,CASSIPGLTTGNTIYF
TRBJ1-4,-,TRBD1,TRBV3-1/TRBV3-2,TGTGCCAGCAGCCTACAGGGGGCGGCGGAGAAACTGTTTTTT,CASSLQGAAEKLFF
TRBJ2-2,-,TRBD2,TRBV7-8,TGTGCCAGCAGCTCGAAGGCCGGACTAGCGGGAGAAAGCGGGGAGCTGTTTTTT,CASSSKAGLAGESGELFF
TRBJ1-2,-,TRBD1,TRBV12-3/TRBV12-4,TGTGCCAGCAGCAGGGACAGTGCTTATGGCTACACCTTC,CASSRDSAYGYTF
TRBJ2-1,-,-,TRBV2,TGTGCCAGCAGCCGGGCTCGGGACTACAATGAGCAGTTCTTC,CASSRARDYNEQFF
TRBJ2-3,-,TRBD2,TRBV28,TGTGCCAGCAGTTTAGCGGGAGACGCAGATACGCAGTATTTT,CASSLAGDADTQYF
TRBJ2-1,-,TRBD2,TRBV18,TGTGCCAGCTCACCAAGGCTAGCGGGAACCGACAATGAGCAGTTCTTC,CASSPRLAGTDNEQFF
TRBJ2-1,-,-,TRBV5-1,TGCGCCAGCAGCTTAGGGCTAGCGCCCGAGCAGTTCTTC,CASSLGLAPEQFF
TRBJ2-7,once,TRBD1,TRBV10-2,TGCGCCAGCTGTATCGGACAGGACTACGAGCAGTACTTC,CASCIGQDYEQYF
TRBJ1-1,-,TRBD1,TRBV6-5,TGTGCCAGCAGACCGGGACAGGCGAACACTGAAGCTTTCTTT,CASRPGQANTEAFF
TRBJ2-4,-,-,TRBV21-1,TGTGCCAGCAGCAAAGCATCTAGCGGGAGGGCCGGGGCCAAAAACATTCAGTACTTC,CASSKASSGRAGAKNIQYF
TRBJ2-1,-,TRBD2,TRBV13,TGTGCCAGCAGCTCACTAGCGGGAGGAGGTTACAATGAGCAGTTCTTC,CASSSLAGGGYNEQFF
TRBJ1-2,-,TRBD1,TRBV30,TGTGCCTGGGGGACAGGGTTGGCCTATGGCTACACCTTC,CAWGTGLAYGYTF
TRBJ2-7,-,TRBD2,TRBV7-2,TGTGCCAGCAGCCAGACTAGCGGGGCCTACGAGCAGTACTTC,CASSQTSGAYEQYF
TRBJ2-3,-,TRBD1,TRBV2,TGTGCCAGCAGCGCCGGGACAGGAAGAAGCACAGATACGCAGTATTTT,CASSAGTGRSTDTQYF
TRBJ2-7,-,TRBD2,TRBV18,TGTGCCAGCTCACCACCCCTTTTGAGTAGCGGGAGCTACGAGCAGTACTTC,CASSPPLLSSGSYEQYF
TRBJ2-5,-,-,TRBV3-1/TRBV3-2,TGTGCCAGCAGCCTAGCCCGGGAGACCCAGTACTTC,CASSLARETQYF
TRBJ2-7,-,-,TRBV11-2,TGTGCCAGCAGCGTATTCAGGGTGCGCGAGCAGTACTTC,CASSVFRVREQYF
TRBJ1-5,-,TRBD1,TRBV28,TGTGCCAGCAGTTCACAGGGGGCCTATCAGCCCCAGCATTTT,CASSSQGAYQPQHF
TRBJ2-4,once,-,TRBV18,TGTGCCAGCTCACCAGAGATCGGGGACATTCAGTACTTC,CASSPEIGDIQYF
TRBJ2-3,-,-,TRBV11-3,TGTGCCAGCAGTACAGGGGAGGCCGATACGCAGTATTTT,CASSTGEADTQYF
TRBJ2-5,-,-,TRBV4-3,TGCGCCAGCAGCCAAGGAAAGGGGGCGGGGGAGACCCAGTACTTC,CASSQGKGAGETQYF